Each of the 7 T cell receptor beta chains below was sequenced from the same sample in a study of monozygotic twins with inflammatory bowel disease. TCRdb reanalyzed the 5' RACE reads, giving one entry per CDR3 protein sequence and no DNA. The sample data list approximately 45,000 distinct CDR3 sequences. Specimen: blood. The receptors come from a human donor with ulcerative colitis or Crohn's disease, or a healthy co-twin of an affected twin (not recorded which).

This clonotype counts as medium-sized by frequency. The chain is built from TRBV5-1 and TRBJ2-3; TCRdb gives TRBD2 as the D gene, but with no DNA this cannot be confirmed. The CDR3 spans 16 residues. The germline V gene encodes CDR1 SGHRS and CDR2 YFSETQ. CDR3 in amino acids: CASSPGTNQHTDTQYF. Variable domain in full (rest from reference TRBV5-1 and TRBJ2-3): KAGVTQTPRYLIKTRGQQVTLSCSPISGHRSVSWYQQTPGQGLQFLFEYFSETQRNKGNFPGRFSGRQFSNSRSEMNVSTLELGDSALYLCASSPGTNQHTDTQYFGPGTRLTVL.

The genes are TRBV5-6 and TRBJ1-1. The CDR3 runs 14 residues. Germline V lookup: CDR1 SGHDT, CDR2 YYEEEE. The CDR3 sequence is CASIWGQRNTEAFF.

CDR3 amino acids: CASSVTQGNSGNTIYF. The V call is TRBV9, the J call TRBJ1-3; TCRdb picks TRBD1, but there is no DNA to check that call. The CDR3 covers 16 residues. CDR1 and CDR2 from the germline V gene are SGDLS and YYNGEE.

CDR3 in amino acids: CASGIDRIQETQYF. V and J are TRBV28 and TRBJ2-5; TCRdb picks TRBD1, but there is no DNA to check that call. The length of the CDR3 is 14 residues. Germline CDR1 MDHEN, CDR2 SYDVKM.

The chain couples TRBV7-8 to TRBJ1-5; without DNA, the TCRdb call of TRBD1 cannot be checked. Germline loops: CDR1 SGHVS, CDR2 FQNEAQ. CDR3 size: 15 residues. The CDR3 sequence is CASSLVRDSNQPQHF.

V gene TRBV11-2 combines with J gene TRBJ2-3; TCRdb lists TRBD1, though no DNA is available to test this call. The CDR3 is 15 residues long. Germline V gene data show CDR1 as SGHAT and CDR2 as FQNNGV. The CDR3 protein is CASSYNRAFTDTQYF.

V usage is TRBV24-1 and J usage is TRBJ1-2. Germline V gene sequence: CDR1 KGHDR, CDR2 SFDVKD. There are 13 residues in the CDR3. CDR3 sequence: CATSDRANYGYTF.